This is a list of T cell receptor beta chains from one sample in a study of blood T cell repertoires in COVID-19. Assay used: immunoSEQ multiplex PCR; TCRdb lists only in-frame clones, some missing. Here the sample spans about 180,000 clones, 88% being singletons. The sample comprised PBMCs or T cells enriched from blood (not recorded which). These receptors were collected from a woman between 18 and 29 years old who had recovered from COVID-19. Each CDR3 is given with its conserved first and last residue. Fields, in order: D gene, V gene, clone size, J gene, CDR3 DNA, CDR3 protein. The D gene is left open where the match is weak. Clone size is shown for a subset of rows, as once, few, many or a class of expanded clone.

TRBD2	TRBV27	NA	TRBJ2-1	TGTGCCAGCACACCGGGACTAGCCCCCCATGAGCAGTTCTTC	CASTPGLAPHEQFF
TRBD2	TRBV30	once	TRBJ2-5	TGTGCCTGGAGTCCTGGGCTAGCGGACTTGAGGGAGACCCAGTACTTC	CAWSPGLADLRETQYF
NA	TRBV28	NA	TRBJ1-6	TGTGCCAGCAGAGCACCCGGGACTACCTCACCCCTCCACTTT	CASRAPGTTSPLHF
NA	TRBV6-4	once	TRBJ1-1	TGTGCCAGCAGTGACTCGGCAGGGAACACTGAAGCTTTCTTT	CASSDSAGNTEAFF
TRBD2	TRBV7-9	once	TRBJ2-2	TGTGCCAGCAGCTCCACCGGGGGAGGGGCTGGGACCGGGGAGCTGTTTTTT	CASSSTGGGAGTGELFF
TRBD2	TRBV5-4	NA	TRBJ2-5	TGTGCCAGCAGCTTGGGGGACCTAGCGGGAGAACGGGAGACCCAGTACTTC	CASSLGDLAGERETQYF
NA	TRBV7-2	NA	TRBJ1-4	TGTGCCAGCAGCCCGGAGCACAGGTGGAGTGAAAAACTGTTTTTT	CASSPEHRWSEKLFF
NA	TRBV2	NA	TRBJ2-1	TGTGCCAGCAGTGGGTCGCGGGCAGACAATGAGCAGTTCTTC	CASSGSRADNEQFF
TRBD1	TRBV10-3	few	TRBJ2-5	TGTGCCAACGCGCCGACAGGGGGCGAAGAGACCCAGTACTTC	CANAPTGGEETQYF
NA	TRBV2	NA	TRBJ2-1	TGTGCCAGCAGCGACAGGAGAACTAACCTTTACAATGAGCAGTTCTTC	CASSDRRTNLYNEQFF
TRBD2	TRBV2	NA	TRBJ2-3	TGTGCCCAAGCGGCGGGAGGGGGGGATACGCAGTATTTT	CAQAAGGGDTQYF
NA	TRBV7-9	NA	TRBJ2-4	TGTGCCAGCTTGGGAGGAGAAAAAAACATTCAGTACTTC	CASLGGEKNIQYF
TRBD1	TRBV9	NA	TRBJ2-4	TGTGCCAGCAGCGGCCGGGACAGTGTAGCCAAAAACATTCAGTACTTC	CASSGRDSVAKNIQYF
NA	TRBV10-2	NA	TRBJ2-1	TGCGCCAGCAGTGAGTCATGGGGGGCCTACAATGAGCAGTTCTTC	CASSESWGAYNEQFF
TRBD2	TRBV2	NA	TRBJ2-1	TGTGCCAGCAAAAGCGGGCGGGGGGACTACAATGAGCAGTTCTTC	CASKSGRGDYNEQFF
TRBD1	TRBV5-4	NA	TRBJ2-1	TGTGCCAGCAGTCCAGACAGGGCCATTTACAATGAGCAGTTCTTC	CASSPDRAIYNEQFF
TRBD1	TRBV29-1	NA	TRBJ2-5	TGCAGTGGAAGACAGGGAGAAGAGACCCAGTACTTC	CSGRQGEETQYF
NA	TRBV27	NA	TRBJ1-1	TGTGCCAGCAGTTCAGGGAACACTGAAGCTTTCTTT	CASSSGNTEAFF
NA	TRBV3-1/TRBV3-2	NA	TRBJ1-1	TGTGCCAGCAGCGGGGAGATCGGGGAAGCTTTCTTT	CASSGEIGEAFF
NA	TRBV28	once	TRBJ1-2	TGTGCCAGCAGTCCCCATGGAGGAGCGACGCTAAACTATGGCTACACCTTC	CASSPHGGATLNYGYTF
TRBD1	TRBV19	NA	TRBJ2-1	TGTGCCAGTAGTTTGGGGACAGGGGATGAGCAGTTCTTC	CASSLGTGDEQFF
NA	TRBV5-4	few	TRBJ2-2	TGTGCCAGCAGCTTGGTTTCTAACACCGGGGAGCTGTTTTTT	CASSLVSNTGELFF
TRBD1	TRBV5-1	few	TRBJ2-2	TGCGCCAGCAGTTCGTCCCCGGGACAGGCGTTAGTGGGGGAGCTGTTTTTT	CASSSSPGQALVGELFF
TRBD1	TRBV28	few	TRBJ1-2	TGTGCCACCTGGGACAGACCAATCTATGGCTACACCTTC	CATWDRPIYGYTF
NA	TRBV11-2	NA	TRBJ2-7	TGTGCCAGCAGCTTAGAGGCACAGGGAAGCGAGCAGTACTTC	CASSLEAQGSEQYF
NA	TRBV5-4	NA	TRBJ1-1	TGTGCCAGCAGCTTGGAAATGGCGGGGCCCACTCTGAACACTGAAGCTTTCTTT	CASSLEMAGPTLNTEAFF
NA	TRBV19	NA	TRBJ2-2	TGTGCCAGTTCTAGGCCAGGGGACACCGGGGAGCTGTTTTTT	CASSRPGDTGELFF
NA	TRBV6-5	NA	TRBJ1-6	TGTGCCAGCAGTAGAGGCCCCCGAGGTGGGTCACCCCTCCACTTT	CASSRGPRGGSPLHF
TRBD1	TRBV30	NA	TRBJ1-1	TGTGCCGGCAACGAGGACAGGGGGAAGGCTGAAGCTTTCTTT	CAGNEDRGKAEAFF
TRBD1	TRBV29-1	NA	TRBJ1-4	TGCAGGACAGGGGGATTTTATGAAAAACTGTTTTTT	CRTGGFYEKLFF
NA	TRBV4-1	NA	TRBJ1-5	TGCGCCAGCAGCCAAGAATTACAGGCTGGCAATCAGCCCCAGCATTTT	CASSQELQAGNQPQHF
TRBD1	TRBV2	NA	TRBJ2-4	TGTGCCAGCACCGACAGGGGGGCGGGCAAAAACATTCAGTACTTC	CASTDRGAGKNIQYF
TRBD2	TRBV2	NA	TRBJ2-7	TGTGCCAGCACTAGCGGGGAGTACGAGCAGTACTTC	CASTSGEYEQYF
TRBD1	TRBV7-8	NA	TRBJ2-3	TGTGCCAGCAGCTTAGGGGACAGGGGATTCGCAGATACGCAGTATTTT	CASSLGDRGFADTQYF
TRBD1	TRBV10-1	NA	TRBJ1-1	TGCGCCAGCACCTCCCCCGGACAGGCCAACACTGAAGCTTTCTTT	CASTSPGQANTEAFF
TRBD2	TRBV19	NA	TRBJ2-7	TGTGCCAGTAGCTCCCGGACTAGCGGGGGATTGGAGCAGTACTTC	CASSSRTSGGLEQYF
TRBD1	TRBV27	NA	TRBJ2-2	TGTGCCAGCAGTTCGGCCGGGACAGGGGGCACCACCGGGGAGCTGTTTTTT	CASSSAGTGGTTGELFF
NA	TRBV28	NA	TRBJ2-1	TGTGCCAGCAGTCCTAGGCCGATGAACTACAATGAGCAGTTCTTC	CASSPRPMNYNEQFF
TRBD1	TRBV28	NA	TRBJ1-2	TGTGCCAGCAGTCTGACAGGGCCTCCTTACTATGGCTACACCTTC	CASSLTGPPYYGYTF
NA	TRBV15	NA	TRBJ2-7	TGTGCCACCAGGGGGACTGGCCACGAGCAGTACTTC	CATRGTGHEQYF
NA	TRBV12-3/TRBV12-4	NA	TRBJ2-2	TGTGCCAGCAGTTTTATCGCCGGGGAGCTGTTTTTT	CASSFIAGELFF
TRBD2	TRBV11-2	few	TRBJ2-1	TGTGCCAGCACCCTAGCGGGAGGGCAGTTCTTC	CASTLAGGQFF
TRBD1	TRBV5-5	NA	TRBJ2-2	TGTGCCAGCAGCTTGTATTATGACAGGGAATTGGGGGCCGGGGAGCTGTTTTTT	CASSLYYDRELGAGELFF
NA	TRBV18	NA	TRBJ2-3	TGTGCCAGCTCACTTTCCCCCGGGGTTAGCACAGATACGCAGTATTTT	CASSLSPGVSTDTQYF
NA	TRBV19	once	TRBJ2-1	TGTGCCACCAACCAAGGGGGCTACAATGAGCAGTTCTTC	CATNQGGYNEQFF